This T cell receptor (beta chain) was documented in a study of blood T cell repertoires in COVID-19. Study-level background: Collection of acute and convalescent COVID-19 samples took place in the United States, Italy and Spain. From T cells, B-cell-depleted T cells, or PBMCs came the material, which was cDNA or gDNA.

Enrolment of Seattle patients took place during active infection, and they were followed longitudinally. Original processing notes: Counts of nucleated cells, estimated from reference gene primer amplification, were obtained. The protocol was immunoSEQ multiplex PCR, while the TCRdb copy is restricted to in-frame clones and leaves out a portion. The V and J calls and clone size are taken from that table; D and trimming were inferred from the DNA. Altogether about 260,000 clones are present, around 90% being singletons, with the ten largest covering roughly 10%. The V gene's germline CDR1 is SGHNT and CDR2 YYREEE (reference sequence). The CDR3 is 14 amino acids. J gave up 1 base and V 4 bases, and 3 bases lay outside the gene matches.

The chain links TRBV5-4 to TRBJ1-1, with TRBD1 matching 8 bases. The clonotype comes from a woman in her 70s with COVID-19, enrolled during active disease. Sequences were obtained from peripheral blood. The CDR3 nucleotides are TGTGCCAGCAGCCGACAGGGGACGAACACTGAAGCTTTCTTT. It codes for CASSRQGTNTEAFF.